This entry lists 17 T cell receptor beta chains sequenced from one sample in a study of T cells in Graves' hyperthyroidism and ophthalmopathy. Regions amplified from RNA transcripts were the TCR beta CDR3 regions. The TCR CDR3 first-round RT-PCR relied on the HTBI primer set. TCRdb reprocessed the multiplex PCR reads via MiXCR and lists one record per CDR3 protein. The repertoire includes more than 600,000 distinct CDR3 sequences, around 17% of them detected once, and 8.4% sits in the top ten. The sequenced sample consisted of blood. Source of these receptors: a man younger than 30 with Graves' hyperthyroidism.

The CDR3: CASSYTGGVSDTQYF. Written as DNA, the CDR3 is TGTGCCAGCAGTTATACCGGGGGAGTATCAGATACGCAGTATTTT. The chain has TRBV12-3 or TRBV12-4 and TRBJ2-3; D might be TRBD2 (6 bases). CDR3 size: 15 residues. Trimming removed 4 bases at V and 4 bases at J, with 15 bases between.

In this sample, this clonotype turned up a few times. The V gene is TRBV5-1, the J gene TRBJ2-1; perhaps TRBD1 as D (5 bases). V was cut by 5 bases and J by 5 bases, with 11 bases left in between. There are 13 residues in the CDR3. Per the germline V gene, CDR1 is SGHRS and CDR2 is YFSETQ. The CDR3 coding sequence is TGCGCCAGCAGGGCCGGACAAAACAATGAGCAGTTCTTC. Protein: CASRAGQNNEQFF.

This clonotype was counted ten times or more. The rearrangement joins TRBV2 to TRBJ1-2, with D unclear. The CDR3 has 18 amino acids. Germline assignment: CDR1 SNHLY and CDR2 FYNNEI. V was shortened by 3 bases and J by 6 bases, with 26 bases between the two germline ends. CDR3 region: CASSDNPGRPSGIDGYTF. The CDR3 DNA reads TGTGCCAGCAGTGATAACCCCGGCCGGCCCTCGGGGATTGATGGCTACACCTTC.

This clonotype was recorded many times. This chain uses TRBV27 with TRBJ2-7; perhaps TRBD2 as D (6 bases). Germline V gene sequence: CDR1 MNHEY, CDR2 SMNVEV (reference sequence). The CDR3 length is 13 residues. Trimming removed 8 bases from V and 4 bases from J, with 15 bases in between. The CDR3 reads CASSRERAYEQYF. The CDR3 DNA is TGTGCCAGCTCCCGGGAGAGGGCGTACGAGCAGTACTTC.

In its sample, this clonotype was seen many times. The chain carries TRBV5-1 and TRBJ2-5; D is unresolved. Germline CDR1 and CDR2: SGHRS and YFSETQ. CDR3 size: 15 residues. V shed 0 bases and J shed 0 bases, with 9 bases lying between them. This CDR3 is CASSLASGDQETQYF. CDR3 DNA sequence: TGCGCCAGCAGCTTGGCCTCTGGGGACCAAGAGACCCAGTACTTC.

This clonotype was seen more than once but under ten times. The germline gene is not matched at one end of the junction; a read error may be the cause. The V call is TRBV2, the J call TRBJ2-2; 9 nucleotides match TRBD2. This CDR3 contains 15 residues. Germline-derived CDR1 and CDR2 are SNHLY and FYNNEI. In DNA, the CDR3 is TGTGCCAGCAGTGACTCTAGCGGGAACACCGGGGAGCCGTTTTTT. This translates into CASSDSSGNTGEPFF.

This clonotype was detected ten times or more. The V and J genes are TRBV24-1 and TRBJ2-3; D is unclear. V lost 4 bases, J lost 6 bases, and 19 bases lay in between. This CDR3 contains 16 residues. Germline CDR1 KGHDR, CDR2 SFDVKD. The CDR3 DNA is TGTGCCACCAGTGACCCGAGCCGACCAAATGGGGATACGCAGTATTTT. It is translated as CATSDPSRPNGDTQYF.

This chain joins TRBV28 and TRBJ1-6; 8 bases agree with TRBD1. The CDR3 spans 18 residues. The germline V gene encodes CDR1 MDHEN and CDR2 SYDVKM. V trimming: 5 bases; J trimming: 10 bases; junction bases outside the gene matches: 19. The DNA for the CDR3 is TGTGCCAGCAGTCTCCCGACCGGGACAGGTTCCCCTCGATCACCCCTCCACTTT. Protein: CASSLPTGTGSPRSPLHF.

The V and J genes are TRBV20-1 and TRBJ2-1, with 7 bases matching TRBD2. Germline trimming cut 3 bases from V and 4 bases from J; bases unmatched to any gene: 15. The CDR3 length is 17 residues. The germline V gene encodes CDR1 DFQATT and CDR2 SNEGSKA (reference sequence). The CDR3 sequence is CSARFRKGGPIYNEQFF. The CDR3 DNA sequence: TGCAGTGCTAGGTTTAGGAAGGGAGGGCCAATATACAATGAGCAGTTCTTC.

The chain carries TRBV18 and TRBJ1-5, with 8 bases matching TRBD1. Trimming at V came to 2 bases and at J to 5 bases, leaving 5 bases not matched to a gene. Germline V gives CDR1 KGHSH, CDR2 LQKENI. The CDR3 length is 15 residues. The CDR3 DNA is TGTGCCAGCTCACCAGATCAGGGGGCCTATCAGCCCCAGCATTTT. Residues: CASSPDQGAYQPQHF.

The chain couples TRBV20-1 to TRBJ2-7; possibly TRBD1 for D (6 bases). Trimming took off 8 bases at V and 3 bases at J, with 14 bases between the two ends. The CDR3 is 12 residues long. Germline loops: CDR1 DFQATT, CDR2 SNEGSKA (reference sequence). The CDR3 is CSFYRDGYEQYF. The DNA of the CDR3 is TGCAGTTTTTACAGGGACGGCTACGAGCAGTACTTC.

This clonotype was picked up a small number of times. This sequence joins TRBV5-8 and TRBJ2-1; tentative D call: TRBD2 (5 bases). V lost 1 base and J 12 bases, leaving 26 bases between the germline ends. The CDR3 runs to 17 residues. Germline-derived CDR1 and CDR2 are SGHTS and YDEGEE. CDR3 sequence reads: CASSLLIGIGDTNWQFF. The CDR3, as DNA: TGTGCCAGCAGCTTGCTCATCGGGATCGGGGATACAAACTGGCAGTTCTTC.

CDR3 coding DNA: TGTGCCAGCAGTTACTCAACTAGCGACCGCACAGATACGCAGTATTTT. Amino acids: CASSYSTSDRTDTQYF. The chain joins TRBV6-2 or TRBV6-3 to TRBJ2-3; 7 bases are a match to TRBD2. The germline V gene encodes CDR1 MNHEY and CDR2 SVGEGT. This CDR3 is built from 16 residues. V dropped 0 bases and J dropped 1; count of bases not matched to a gene: 4.

The chain couples TRBV12-3 or TRBV12-4 to TRBJ2-2; no firm D call. The CDR3 length is 14 residues. Trimming took 6 bases from V and 1 from J, leaving 9 bases between them. DNA of the CDR3: TGTGCCAGCAGGCCTAATGTGAACACCGGGGAGCTGTTTTTT. Translating it yields CASRPNVNTGELFF.

In its sample, this clonotype was seen many times. The rearrangement joins TRBV12-3 or TRBV12-4 to TRBJ1-5; D is unclear. The CDR3 totals 15 residues. With 3 bases removed from V and 2 bases from J, the gap between germline ends came to 11 bases. The CDR3 nucleotides read TGTGCCAGCAGTTTGTCGAGAAAAGGCAATCAGCCCCAGCATTTT. Translated: CASSLSRKGNQPQHF.

This clonotype was recorded many times. V is TRBV2 and J is TRBJ2-1; TRBD2 matches 10 bases. In germline, CDR1 is SNHLY, CDR2 FYNNEI. This CDR3 spans 18 amino acids. The V gene end was trimmed by 5 bases and the J gene end by 7 bases; junction bases not matched to a gene: 17. The CDR3 bases are TGTGCCAGCAGTAAACAGGGGCCGGGGACTAGCGCGGGGAATGAGCAGTTCTTC. Protein sequence: CASSKQGPGTSAGNEQFF.

The chain joins TRBV7-9 to TRBJ1-2; TRBD1 aligns across 7 bases. The CDR3 is 14 residues long. Germline V gene lookup returns CDR1 SEHNR and CDR2 FQNEAQ (reference sequence). V dropped 1 base and J dropped 4; count of bases not matched to a gene: 3. The CDR3 DNA is TGTGCCAGCAGCTTAGAGGGGGCGATCTATGGCTACACCTTC. Encoded protein: CASSLEGAIYGYTF.